This TCR beta chain is drawn from a study of shared clonotypes between healthy human individuals. Profiled with immunoSEQ multiplex PCR; TCRdb holds only in-frame clones, not every one. The sample contains about 1.5 million clones, about 96% of which appear only once. This CDR3 has 15 residues. Germline V gives CDR1 ENHRY, CDR2 SYGVKD. The ends lost 4 bases at V and 2 bases at J; junction bases unmatched: 6. The sequenced material came from naive CD4+ T cells sorted from blood. Subset defined: CD45RA+ positively selected. The sequence came from a man aged 25-45 years in good health. This chain joins TRBV10-3 and TRBJ2-5, with 8 bases that match TRBD2. The CDR3 sequence is CAISVLAGGQETQYF. As DNA, the CDR3 is TGTGCCATCAGTGTTCTAGCGGGTGGGCAAGAGACCCAGTACTTC.